A single sample gave rise to the 11 T cell receptor beta chains below, sequenced in a study of T cells in women clearing cervical HPV infection. Profiling relied on immunoSEQ multiplex PCR, and the TCRdb table lists in-frame clones only, not all of them. The listing contains about 30,000 clones. The sample was blood buffy coat. Receptors originate from a woman aged 18-69 years with a cervical HPV16 infection that either progressed to CIN3+ or cleared (not recorded which).

On this clone itself: From the germline J gene comes the end of the CDR3, since the read stops 3 residues before it. The V and J genes are TRBV5-4 and TRBJ2-7, with TRBD2 matching 9 bases. There are 15 residues in the CDR3. Germline V CDR1 and CDR2: SGHNT, YYREEE (reference sequence). V dropped 4 bases and J dropped 2; count of bases not matched to a gene: 7. The CDR3 loop reads CASSPASGATYEQYF. Incomplete CDR3 DNA: TGTGCCAGCAGCCCAGCTAGCGGGGCAACCTACGAG.

The CDR3 protein is CASSQRSGGASYNEQFF. The CDR3 DNA, read in part, is TGTGCCAGCAGCCAACGAAGCGGGGGGGCTTCCTACAATGAG. The chain combines TRBV7-3 with TRBJ2-1, with 10 bases identical to TRBD2. The CDR3 is cut off 3 residues early in the read; its end comes from the germline J gene. With V trimmed by 5 bases and J by 1 base, 8 bases remained unmatched. The CDR3 loop spans 17 amino acids. Germline CDR1 is SGHTA and CDR2 is FQGTGA.

Details on this clone: The missing CDR3 end, 3 residues past where the read stops, is filled in from the germline J gene. The chain recombines TRBV29-1 with TRBJ2-7; possible D gene TRBD1, 5 bases. Trimming left V 4 bases short and J 0 bases short, with 10 bases between. Germline V gene data show CDR1 as SQVTM and CDR2 as ANQGSEA. This CDR3 is 13 amino acids long. CDR3 bases read: TGCAGCGTTGGACGAAGGGGCTCCTACGAG. This gives the protein CSVGRRGSYE. The complete CDR3 sequence is CSVGRRGSYEQYF.

CDR3 amino acids: CASSPTRSSYEQFF. CDR3 bases read: TGTGCCAGCAGCCCGACTCGGAGTAGCTATGAG. The genes are TRBV7-3 and TRBJ2-1; D unclear. Read sequence stops 3 residues before the CDR3 end, and the germline J gene provides the missing end. V gave up 5 bases and J gave up 8 bases, with 16 bases separating them. The CDR3 runs 14 residues. CDR1 and CDR2 (germline): SGHTA, FQGTGA.

On this clone itself: The DNA ends 3 residues before the CDR3 does, and the rest of the CDR3 is filled in from the germline J gene. The V and J genes are TRBV30 and TRBJ1-4; D may be TRBD1 (6 bases). CDR1 is GTSNPN, CDR2 SVGIG, per germline (reference sequence). This CDR3 contains 17 residues. Trimming cost V 0 bases and J 8 bases, with 22 bases left between them. The CDR3 region is CAWSVRLRVAGEEKLFF. CDR3 bases read: TGTGCCTGGAGTGTACGATTGCGGGTCGCAGGGGAGGAAAAA.

The CDR3 here is CASSYSKLNRGPGSPLHF. The CDR3 bases that were read are TGTGCCAGCAGTTACTCGAAATTAAACAGGGGACCGGGTTCACCC. The V call is TRBV6-8, the J call TRBJ1-6; 7 bases agree with TRBD1. Read sequence stops 3 residues before the CDR3 end, and the germline J gene provides the missing end. CDR3 size: 18 residues. Germline CDR1 is MNHGY and CDR2 is SAAAGT. V gave up 0 bases and J gave up 9 bases; unmatched junction bases: 14.

Comments on this clone: The CDR3 end falls 3 residues outside the read, so it is completed with the germline J gene. This chain connects TRBV7-2 to TRBJ2-7, with 7 bases identical to TRBD2. The CDR3 loop spans 14 amino acids. The V gene's germline CDR1 is SGHTA and CDR2 FQGNSA. After removal of 2 bases from V and 2 bases from J, the junction contained 3 bases not matched to a gene. The part of the CDR3 DNA that was read is TGTGCCAGCAGCTTACCGGGACTAACCTACGAG. Protein product: CASSLPGLTYE. The whole CDR3 protein is CASSLPGLTYEQYF. The whole variable domain, remainder taken from reference TRBV7-2 and TRBJ2-7, is GAGVSQSPSNKVTEKGKDVELRCDPISGHTALYWYRQSLGQGLEFLIYFQGNSAPDKSGLPSDRFSAERTGGSVSTLTIQRTQQEDSAVYLCASSLPGLTYEQYFGPGTRLTVT.

A word on this clone: The read ends 3 residues before the CDR3 terminus; that terminus is restored from the germline J gene. The chain joins TRBV4-2 to TRBJ2-5; 9 nucleotides line up with TRBD2. The CDR3 extends over 15 amino acids. The V segment lost 1 base and the J segment 4 bases; nucleotides outside the gene matches: 4. Germline loops: CDR1 LGHNA, CDR2 YNFKEQ. The part of the CDR3 DNA that was read is TGTGCCAGCAGCCAAGGGGGCGGGGGGGCAGAGACC. This translates into CASSQGGGGAET. The whole CDR3 sequence reads CASSQGGGGAETQYF.

Comment on this clone: The read ends 3 residues early relative to the CDR3; the germline J gene fills the gap. The rearrangement joins TRBV12-5 to TRBJ2-1, with 8 bases identical to TRBD2. The ends lost 1 base at V and 5 bases at J; junction bases unmatched: 7. The CDR3 spans 16 residues. Germline V gene lookup returns CDR1 LGHNT and CDR2 FRNRAP. CDR3 DNA (partial): TGTGCTAGTGGTTTGGGTACTAGCGGCACACACAATGAG. Amino acids: CASGLGTSGTHNE. The full CDR3 is CASGLGTSGTHNEQFF.

Turning to this clone: The CDR3 goes on 3 residues after the read ends, and that part is filled in from the germline J gene. This chain joins TRBV5-1 and TRBJ2-5; TRBD2 agrees at 8 bases. V was pared by 4 bases and J by 2 bases, with 4 bases of the junction left unmatched. Germline loops: CDR1 SGHRS, CDR2 YFSETQ. The CDR3 has 14 residues. The CDR3 DNA, read in part, is TGCGCCAGCAGCGCGCCGGGGGGGCAAGAGACC. As protein: CASSAPGGQET. The whole CDR3 sequence is CASSAPGGQETQYF.

With regard to this clone: The read is 3 residues too short to cover the CDR3 end, so that end is filled in from the germline J gene. This chain joins TRBV18 and TRBJ2-7; TRBD1 aligns across 9 bases. The trim removed 0 bases at V and 5 bases at J, leaving 5 bases unmatched. The CDR3 totals 15 residues. Germline CDR1 reads KGHSH; CDR2 reads LQKENI. The CDR3 is CASSPPQGAGNEQYF. CDR3 bases read: TGTGCCAGCTCACCACCACAGGGGGCCGGGAACGAG.